Below are 17 T cell receptor beta chains sequenced from a single sample in a study of cytotoxic CD8 clonotypes in ibrutinib-treated CLL. Some clones are missing from TCRdb's copy, which holds only in-frame ones; the method was immunoSEQ multiplex PCR. The table includes around 160,000 clones, 81% detected once. The specimen comprised PBMCs, sampled after 12 months of ibrutinib treatment. Receptor source: a human donor with chronic lymphocytic leukemia.

In its sample, this clone was seen once. The chain employs TRBV5-6 and TRBJ2-3; 8 bases align to TRBD2. With 6 bases clipped from V and 3 bases from J, the junction kept 9 bases outside the gene matches. The CDR3 length is 15 residues. Germline V gene lookup returns CDR1 SGHDT and CDR2 YYEEEE. As DNA, the CDR3 is TGTGCCAGCATCCGGGAGGGAAGAGGAACAGATACGCAGTATTTT. As protein: CASIREGRGTDTQYF. Full variable domain (missing parts from reference TRBV5-6 and TRBJ2-3): DAGVTQSPTHLIKTRGQQVTLRCSPKSGHDTVSWYQQALGQGPQFIFQYYEEEERQRGNFPDRFSGHQFPNYSSELNVNALLLGDSALYLCASIREGRGTDTQYFGPGTRLTVL.

The chain employs TRBV27 and TRBJ2-7; 9 bases are shared with TRBD1. The CDR3 has 14 residues. Germline V gives CDR1 MNHEY, CDR2 SMNVEV (reference sequence). V lost 7 bases and J lost 6; bases outside the gene matches: 10. The CDR3 DNA is TGTGCCAGCAAAGCCGGGACAGGGATTCCCGAGCAGTACTTC. It yields the protein CASKAGTGIPEQYF.

This clone is a singleton in its sample. This chain links TRBV5-1 with TRBJ2-5; TRBD2 matches at 14 bases. Germline trimming cut 0 bases from V and 2 bases from J; bases unmatched to any gene: 9. The CDR3 has 19 residues. Per germline, CDR1 SGHRS and CDR2 YFSETQ. In DNA, the CDR3 is TGCGCCAGCAGCTTGGTAGGGACTAGCGGGAGAGGGGAGCAAGAGACCCAGTACTTC. Amino acid sequence: CASSLVGTSGRGEQETQYF.

The chain joins TRBV7-6 to TRBJ1-4; 10 bases agree with TRBD1. CDR1 SGHVS and CDR2 FNYEAQ come from the germline V gene. Germline trimming cut 5 bases from V and 7 bases from J; bases unmatched to any gene: 7. The CDR3 is 15 residues long. For the CDR3, the DNA is TGTGCCAGCAGCCTCCGGGGACAGGGGTTTGAAAAACTGTTTTTT. This codes for CASSLRGQGFEKLFF.

This clone was observed a single time. One end of the junction does not line up with germline, which may come from a read error. V and J are TRBV7-2 and TRBJ1-5; 7 bases align to TRBD1. Germline V gene sequence: CDR1 SGHTA, CDR2 FQGNSA. CDR3 length: 16 residues. The CDR3 DNA reads as TGCGCCAGCAGCCAAGACCGGACAGGTATGGGTCAGCCCCAGCATTTT. Translated: CASSQDRTGMGQPQHF. The whole variable domain, remainder taken from reference TRBV7-2 and TRBJ1-5, is GAGVSQSPSNKVTEKGKDVELRCDPISGHTALYWYRQSLGQGLEFLIYFQGNSAPDKSGLPSDRFSAERTGGSVSTLTIQRTQQEDSAVYLCASSQDRTGMGQPQHFGDGTRLSIL.

This clone is a singleton in its sample. The rearrangement links TRBV14 to TRBJ1-2; TRBD1 is a possible D gene (5 bases). This CDR3 has 12 amino acids. Between the trimmed V and J ends, which lost 0 bases and 12 bases, there was a span of 11 bases. CDR1 and CDR2 from the germline V gene are SGHDN and FVKESK. The CDR3 here is CASSQDRGAHTF. The CDR3 DNA reads TGTGCCAGCAGCCAAGACCGGGGCGCGCACACCTTC.

This clone was found a few times. The chain employs TRBV7-3 and TRBJ2-3; D ambiguous. This CDR3 is 13 amino acids long. Germline V gene sequence: CDR1 SGHTA, CDR2 FQGTGA. Trimming took 4 bases from V and 2 from J, leaving 7 bases between them. The CDR3 region has the DNA TGTGCCAGCAGCTCTCTCCCCACAGATACGCAGTATTTT. Its translation is CASSSLPTDTQYF.

The sample holds a few counts of this clone. This chain joins TRBV30 and TRBJ2-3; D could derive from TRBD1 or TRBD2 (5 bases each). CDR1 and CDR2 from the germline V gene are GTSNPN and SVGIG (reference sequence). The CDR3 has 15 residues. Trimming removed 8 bases at V and 1 base at J, with 19 bases between. CDR3 in amino acids: CAQDPRGVGTDTQYF. CDR3 bases: TGTGCCCAGGATCCCCGAGGGGTTGGCACAGATACGCAGTATTTT.

The gene calls are TRBV4-3 and TRBJ2-1; D is ambiguous. CDR1 and CDR2 from the germline V gene are LGHNA and YSLEER. V lost 3 bases to trimming and J lost 9 bases, with 15 bases between them. The CDR3 loop spans 14 amino acids. CDR3 nucleotide sequence: TGCGCCAGCAGCCACGCTTCCCGGTCGGCTGAGCAGTTCTTC. This translates into CASSHASRSAEQFF.

V and J are TRBV9 and TRBJ2-5; D gene ambiguous. Germline V gene data show CDR1 as SGDLS and CDR2 as YYNGEE. This CDR3 contains 15 residues. Trimming shortened V by 0 bases and J by 6 bases, and 15 bases separated the two germline ends. For the CDR3, the DNA is TGTGCCAGCAGCGTAGAGGGTGAACGGCCGAAGACCCAGTACTTC. It translates to CASSVEGERPKTQYF.

V gene TRBV28 combines with J gene TRBJ1-1; 8 bases line up with TRBD1. V trimming: 6 bases; J trimming: 0 bases; junction bases outside the gene matches: 15. This CDR3 has 18 residues. Germline V gene lookup returns CDR1 MDHEN and CDR2 SYDVKM. The CDR3, as DNA: TGTGCCAGCAGCGATACGACAGTCAGGGGGCCCATGAACACTGAAGCTTTCTTT. Translation: CASSDTTVRGPMNTEAFF. Based on the CDR3 plus reference TRBV28 and TRBJ1-1, the full variable domain is DVKVTQSSRYLVKRTGEKVFLECVQDMDHENMFWYRQDPGLGLRLIYFSYDVKMKEKGDIPEGYSVSREKKERFSLILESASTNQTSMYLCASSDTTVRGPMNTEAFFGQGTRLTVV.

The chain employs TRBV14 and TRBJ1-1, with D tentatively TRBD1 (5 bases). CDR1 and CDR2 from the germline V gene are SGHDN and FVKESK. Deletions cut 4 bases from V and 5 bases from J, with 14 bases between. The CDR3 is 14 amino acids. The CDR3 nucleotides read TGTGCCAGCAGCCCCCCGGGGGGTAGGACTGAAGCTTTCTTT. Protein product: CASSPPGGRTEAFF. Looking up the rest from reference TRBV14 and TRBJ1-1 gives the full variable domain: EAGVTQFPSHSVIEKGQTVTLRCDPISGHDNLYWYRRVMGKEIKFLLHFVKESKQDESGMPNNRFLAERTGGTYSTLKVQPAELEDSGVYFCASSPPGGRTEAFFGQGTRLTVV.

V gene TRBV6-6 combines with J gene TRBJ2-1; 9 bases line up with TRBD2. CDR1 MNHNY and CDR2 SVGAGI come from the germline V gene (reference sequence). The CDR3 extends over 15 amino acids. Germline trimming cut 10 bases from V and 7 bases from J; bases unmatched to any gene: 14. CDR3 nucleotide sequence: TGTGCCACTGGGGTCGCGGGGGGGCTCAGTAATGAGCAGTTCTTC. Its protein product is CATGVAGGLSNEQFF.

The rearrangement joins TRBV27 to TRBJ1-2; 9 bases fit TRBD1. The CDR3 is 16 residues long. The V and J ends lost 4 bases and 4 bases, in that order; junction bases with no gene match: 10. From germline, CDR1 is MNHEY and CDR2 SMNVEV (reference sequence). The CDR3 region has the DNA TGTGCCAGCAGTTCCTACCCGGGACAGGGTACCTATGGCTACACCTTC. This translates into CASSSYPGQGTYGYTF.

As to this clone: A single base separates this from a much larger clone, so it may be a read error. This chain links TRBV7-6 with TRBJ2-1; TRBD2 matches at 9 bases. The CDR3 covers 15 residues. V shed 4 bases, J shed 0 bases, and the junction held 1 base outside the gene matches. The germline V gene has CDR1 SGHVS and CDR2 FNYEAQ. CDR3 residues: CASSYSGSSYNEQFF. DNA of the CDR3: TGTGCCAGCAGCTATAGCGGGAGCTCCTACAATGAGCAGTTCTTC.

In this sample, this clone turned up a few times. The rearrangement uses TRBV15 and TRBJ1-5; D ambiguous. The CDR3 is 13 amino acids. CDR1 and CDR2 (germline): LNHNV, YYDKDF (reference sequence). V shed 1 base and J shed 5 bases, with 6 bases lying between them. The CDR3 nucleotides read TGTGCCACCAGCAGAGGGCTTGATCAGCCCCAGCATTTT. Translated: CATSRGLDQPQHF.

The chain is built from TRBV5-5 and TRBJ2-2; D may be TRBD1 or TRBD2 (6 bases each). V gave up 0 bases and J gave up 4 bases, with 10 bases separating them. Germline loops: CDR1 SGHKS, CDR2 YYEKEE (reference sequence). CDR3 length equals 15 residues. This chain's CDR3 is CASSLAGAGTGELFF. For the CDR3, the DNA is TGTGCCAGCAGCTTGGCGGGGGCCGGCACCGGGGAGCTGTTTTTT.